This entry lists 6 T cell receptor beta chains sequenced from one sample in a study of CD8 T cells in ankylosing spondylitis. Each CDR3 protein gets one entry after TCRdb re-called the 5' RACE reads with MiXCR. The sample has 500,000 or so distinct CDR3 sequences; 5.3% are singletons. These receptors are not linked to any known antigen. Points from the study as a whole: Among TCR beta sequences, a motif of eight highly homologous variants appeared characteristic of ankylosing spondylitis blood.

Sequenced material: blood, either unsorted or a sorted T cell fraction (not recorded which). The receptors originated from a male donor with ankylosing spondylitis.

The table lists this clonotype with many counts. The V gene is TRBV7-8, the J gene TRBJ2-1, with D tentatively TRBD1 or TRBD2 (6 bases each). Per germline, CDR1 SGHVS and CDR2 FQNEAQ. The CDR3 extends over 16 amino acids. Trimming shortened V by 0 bases and J by 6 bases, and 15 bases separated the two germline ends. Written as DNA, the CDR3 is TGTGCCAGCAGCTTAGCGCAAGGGGGGTGGGCCAATGAGCAGTTCTTC. It specifies CASSLAQGGWANEQFF.

The table lists this clonotype with many counts. The chain is built from TRBV6-5 and TRBJ2-3; 7 bases line up with TRBD2. Trimming at V came to 2 bases and at J to 2 bases, leaving 1 base not matched to a gene. Germline V gene lookup returns CDR1 MNHEY and CDR2 SVGAGI. The CDR3 extends over 14 amino acids. The CDR3 loop reads CASSYAGVTDTQYF. The CDR3, as DNA: TGTGCCAGCAGTTACGCGGGAGTCACAGATACGCAGTATTTT.

This clonotype occurred many times. The chain recombines TRBV7-9 with TRBJ2-2, with a tentative D call TRBD2 (5 bases). V was trimmed by 5 bases and J by 0 bases, leaving 10 bases between them. The CDR3 totals 15 residues. The germline gives CDR1 SEHNR, CDR2 FQNEAQ (reference sequence). The CDR3 region is CASSTGSANTGELFF. The CDR3 nucleotides are TGTGCCAGCAGCACGGGGTCCGCGAACACCGGGGAGCTGTTTTTT.

This clonotype occurred a few times. The CDR3 here is CASSLTVAGETQYF. CDR3 nucleotide sequence: TGCGCCAGCAGTCTCACGGTAGCGGGAGAGACCCAGTACTTC. The genes are TRBV5-1 and TRBJ2-5; TRBD2 agrees at 7 bases. The germline V gene encodes CDR1 SGHRS and CDR2 YFSETQ. Trimming at V came to 5 bases and at J to 4 bases, leaving 8 bases not matched to a gene. This CDR3 contains 14 residues.

This clonotype was seen repeatedly, ten times or more. This chain links TRBV10-3 with TRBJ2-1, with D possibly being TRBD2 (5 bases). There are 14 residues in the CDR3. The V gene's germline CDR1 is ENHRY and CDR2 SYGVKD. V lost 4 bases and J 5 bases, leaving 12 bases between the germline ends. In nucleotides, the CDR3 is TGTGCCATCAGTGCGGGGAGCTTCCACAATGAGCAGTTCTTC. Protein sequence: CAISAGSFHNEQFF.

This clonotype was found many times. J is TRBJ2-1 and V is TRBV29-1, with D perhaps TRBD2 (5 bases). Germline assignment: CDR1 SQVTM and CDR2 ANQGSEA. V was clipped by 5 bases and J by 6 bases, with 8 bases between them. The CDR3 contains 11 residues. CDR3 DNA: TGCAGCGTTCTAGGGAGCAATGAGCAGTTCTTC. It specifies CSVLGSNEQFF.